These T cell receptor beta chains were read from a single sample in a study of blood T cell repertoires in COVID-19. TCRdb's copy holds only in-frame clones and misses some; the assay was immunoSEQ multiplex PCR. The repertoire holds 200,000 to 250,000 clones, with 65% to 90% as singletons. Sequencing input: peripheral blood. These receptors were collected from a woman in her sixties or seventies with COVID-19, enrolled during active disease. The CDR3 runs from the conserved cysteine through the conserved F or W. Fields, in order: V gene, J gene, clone size, D gene, CDR3 length, CDR3 DNA, CDR3 protein. D genes are given only for firm matches. For some rows the clone size is stated as once, few or many, or as a class when expanded; others skip it.

TRBV15	TRBJ1-1	once	NA	15	TGTGCCACCAGCGACCGACAGCTCCCGAACACTGAAGCTTTCTTT	CATSDRQLPNTEAFF
TRBV18	TRBJ1-2	NA	TRBD1	13	TGTGCCAGCTCACCACTGACAGGGGATGGCTACACCTTC	CASSPLTGDGYTF
TRBV29-1	TRBJ2-5	NA	NA	15	TGCAGCGTTGAGGGAATAACAGGGTTCAGGGAGACCCAGTACTTC	CSVEGITGFRETQYF
TRBV11-3	TRBJ1-1	NA	NA	14	TGTGCCAGCAGCCCTGGAATGGGGGGCACTGAAGCTTTCTTT	CASSPGMGGTEAFF
TRBV3-1/TRBV3-2	TRBJ1-3	NA	NA	15	TGTGCCAGCAGCCAAGGGTCAGGGCTAGGAAACACCATATATTTT	CASSQGSGLGNTIYF
TRBV19	TRBJ1-4	NA	NA	15	TGTGCCAGTAGTATAGGGCAGGGGCTGAATGAAAAACTGTTTTTT	CASSIGQGLNEKLFF
TRBV12-3/TRBV12-4	TRBJ2-5	once	NA	10	TGTGCCAGCAGTGAGGAGACCCAGTACTTC	CASSEETQYF
TRBV5-4	TRBJ2-5	NA	TRBD2	16	TGTGCCAGCAGCCCCGGCGGGGGTCGCATAACGGAGACCCAGTACTTC	CASSPGGGRITETQYF
TRBV9	TRBJ1-3	once	NA	15	TGTGCCAGCAGCGTAGCCAGGGGCGGTGGAAACACCATATATTTT	CASSVARGGGNTIYF
TRBV7-2	TRBJ1-2	once	TRBD1	14	TGTGCCAGCAGCTTCGGGACAGCGAGCTATGGCTACACCTTC	CASSFGTASYGYTF
TRBV11-3	TRBJ1-1	NA	NA	14	TGTGCCAGCAGCTTAGTGGCAGGATCCACTGAAGCTTTCTTT	CASSLVAGSTEAFF
TRBV6-5	TRBJ1-4	few	TRBD1	15	TGTGCCAGCAGTTACGTAGGGCAGGGGGATGAAAAACTGTTTTTT	CASSYVGQGDEKLFF
TRBV5-4	TRBJ1-4	NA	TRBD1	16	TGTGCCAGCAGCTTTGCAGGGGGGAGCACTAATGAAAAACTGTTTTTT	CASSFAGGSTNEKLFF
TRBV5-6	TRBJ1-2	NA	TRBD1	14	TGTGCCAGCAGCTTGGAAGGGGGCGGGACTGGCTACACCTTC	CASSLEGGGTGYTF
TRBV5-4	TRBJ2-7	few	TRBD1	15	TGTGCCAGCAGCTACGACAGGGCAAGTCTTGACGAGCAGTACTTC	CASSYDRASLDEQYF
TRBV18	TRBJ2-2	NA	NA	17	TGTGCCAGCTCACCACGGTTCAACAGGGATCGCACCGGGGAGCTGTTTTTT	CASSPRFNRDRTGELFF
TRBV12-3/TRBV12-4	TRBJ1-1	NA	TRBD1	13	TGTGCCAGCAGTTGGACAGGGAAAAGTGAAGCTTTCTTT	CASSWTGKSEAFF
TRBV18	TRBJ2-2	few	NA	15	TGTGCCAGCTCACCAAATACAGGGCACACCGGGGAGCTGTTTTTT	CASSPNTGHTGELFF
TRBV7-2	TRBJ2-3	once	TRBD2	16	TGTGCCAGCAGTCGTCCGGGACTAGCGGGGGGGCATACGCAGTATTTT	CASSRPGLAGGHTQYF
TRBV11-3	TRBJ2-5	NA	TRBD2	13	TGTGCCAGCAAGGGCGGGGGAGGGGAGACCCAGTACTTC	CASKGGGGETQYF
TRBV7-5	TRBJ1-5	NA	NA	17	TGTGCCAGAAGCTTGCAGCCAGGGGGGCAAAGCAATCAGCCCCAGCATTTT	CARSLQPGGQSNQPQHF
TRBV19	TRBJ1-5	NA	NA	14	TGTGCCAGTAGTATCCGCAGACAGGATCAGCCCCAGCATTTT	CASSIRRQDQPQHF
TRBV7-9	TRBJ2-5	many	TRBD1	15	TGTGCCAGCAGCCCTGCCGGGACAGAACAAGAGACCCAGTACTTC	CASSPAGTEQETQYF
TRBV6-5	TRBJ2-1	few	TRBD2	15	TGTGCCAGCAGGGGGCCCTTGCGGGAGGTCAATGAGCAGTTCTTC	CASRGPLREVNEQFF
TRBV20-1	TRBJ2-3	NA	TRBD2	19	TGCAGTGCTAGTCCCCCCGGGACAGTCGGGACTAGCGGAGGAGATACGCAGTATTTT	CSASPPGTVGTSGGDTQYF
TRBV19	TRBJ2-7	NA	TRBD2	15	TGTGCCAGTAGTATCCGGACTAGCGGGAGTTACGAGCAGTACTTC	CASSIRTSGSYEQYF
TRBV9	TRBJ2-3	NA	TRBD2	15	TGTGCCAGCAGCGTTCTAGCGGGTAGCACAGATACGCAGTATTTT	CASSVLAGSTDTQYF
TRBV29-1	TRBJ2-2	NA	TRBD2	12	TGCAGCGTTGACGGGGGGGCCGGGGAGCTGTTTTTT	CSVDGGAGELFF
TRBV6-5	TRBJ1-5	NA	TRBD1	15	TGTGCCAGCAGTTCAGTGACAGGGGGGGATCAGCCCCAGCATTTT	CASSSVTGGDQPQHF
TRBV30	TRBJ1-6	NA	TRBD1	14	TGTGCCTGGAATATTCAGGGGGCCGATTCACCCCTCCACTTT	CAWNIQGADSPLHF
TRBV5-1	TRBJ2-7	NA	TRBD1	15	TGCGCCAGCAGCTTATCCGGACAGGGGTTTTACGAGCAGTACTTC	CASSLSGQGFYEQYF
TRBV7-2	TRBJ1-3	once	TRBD1	13	TGTGCCACGGGACAGGGATCAGGAAACACCATATATTTT	CATGQGSGNTIYF
TRBV19	TRBJ1-1	NA	NA	15	TGTGCCAGTAGTATAGGGGACATTCGGAACACTGAAGCTTTCTTT	CASSIGDIRNTEAFF
TRBV30	TRBJ2-7	NA	TRBD2	14	TGTGCCTGGAGTCCGGGGGGGCCCCCCTACGAGCAGTACTTC	CAWSPGGPPYEQYF
TRBV5-8	TRBJ1-1	once	NA	13	TGTGCCAGCAGCCTTCTGGGGAGTACTGAAGCTTTCTTT	CASSLLGSTEAFF
TRBV11-3	TRBJ1-3	NA	NA	15	TGTGCCAGCAGCATGCGAACAGGGACTGGAAACACCATATATTTT	CASSMRTGTGNTIYF
TRBV4-2	TRBJ1-1	few	TRBD1	15	TGTGCCAGCAGCCAGGTGACAGGGGCGGTCACTGAAGCTTTCTTT	CASSQVTGAVTEAFF
TRBV27	TRBJ1-1	NA	TRBD1	14	TGTGCCAGCAGTCGGGACAGGGGAGACACTGAAGCTTTCTTT	CASSRDRGDTEAFF
TRBV2	TRBJ1-5	NA	NA	14	TGTGCCAGCAGTCTCCAGGGAGGTCAAGAGCCCCAGCATTTT	CASSLQGGQEPQHF
TRBV9	TRBJ2-5	NA	NA	12	TGTGCCAGCAGCGTACGGGGGGAGACCCAGTACTTC	CASSVRGETQYF
TRBV19	TRBJ2-1	NA	TRBD2	16	TGTGCCAGCGGGTCCGGGGCGGGAGGGCCTGAGAATGAGCAGTTCTTC	CASGSGAGGPENEQFF
TRBV2	TRBJ1-5	once	NA	16	TGTGCCAGCAGTGATGCCAGGGGAGCTCGCAATCAGCCCCAGCATTTT	CASSDARGARNQPQHF
TRBV5-6	TRBJ1-2	NA	NA	16	TGTGCCAGCAGCTCGACCCATACAGGGAACACTGATGGCTACACCTTC	CASSSTHTGNTDGYTF
TRBV9	TRBJ2-2	NA	TRBD1	16	TGTGCCAGCAGCGGACGGGACAGACCGAACACCGGGGAGCTGTTTTTT	CASSGRDRPNTGELFF
TRBV7-2	TRBJ2-7	NA	TRBD2	15	TGTGCCAGCAGCTTAGCGTGGAGCGGGGGTAGTGCGCAGTACTTC	CASSLAWSGGSAQYF
TRBV3-1/TRBV3-2	TRBJ2-5	NA	TRBD2	16	TGTGCCAGCAGCCAACTGACTAGCGGCGTCCAAGAGACCCAGTACTTC	CASSQLTSGVQETQYF
TRBV6-2/TRBV6-3	TRBJ1-2	NA	NA	16	TGTGCCAGCAGTTACTCGAATCCGGCAGGGAAGGGTGGCTACACCTTC	CASSYSNPAGKGGYTF
TRBV7-3	TRBJ2-2	once	NA	14	TGTGCCAGCAGCTTACAGGGGTTCACCGGGGAGCTGTTTTTT	CASSLQGFTGELFF
TRBV5-6	TRBJ2-1	NA	NA	17	TGTGCCAGCAGCACCTTTACTAGCCCACCTTCCTACAATGAGCAGTTCTTC	CASSTFTSPPSYNEQFF
TRBV7-9	TRBJ2-7	NA	NA	11	TGTGCCAGCAGTACATCCTACGAGCAGTACTTC	CASSTSYEQYF